The sequence of this T cell receptor (beta chain) was determined in a study of T cells after yellow fever vaccination. Regarding the study as a whole: Relatively few clonotypes were ones that appeared in both CD4 and CD8 compartments. Contamination by abundant bulk-population clonotypes could be present in FACS-sorted repertoires.

To note about this clonotype: The antigen remains undetermined.

Germline V gene sequence: CDR1 LGHNT, CDR2 FRNRAP. V was clipped by 6 bases and J by 5 bases; unmatched bases: 11. CDR3 length equals 17 residues. MiXCR, run by TCRdb on the 5' RACE reads, gives a single entry per CDR3 protein. The profile shows about 330,000 distinct CDR3 sequences, about 6.6% of them singletons. The TCR originated in a man between 18 and 29 years old who received the YFV17D yellow fever vaccine. Material: PBMCs, obtained around 45 days after the first yellow fever vaccination. The genes are TRBV12-5 and TRBJ1-5, with 12 bases identical to TRBD1. The CDR3 loop reads CASGPPGTGGDDQPQHF. Written as DNA, the CDR3 is TGTGCTAGTGGCCCTCCCGGGACAGGGGGCGACGATCAGCCCCAGCATTTT. Looking up the rest from reference TRBV12-5 and TRBJ1-5 gives the full variable domain: DARVTQTPRHKVTEMGQEVTMRCQPILGHNTVFWYRQTMMQGLELLAYFRNRAPLDDSGMPKDRFSAEMPDATLATLKIQPSEPRDSAVYFCASGPPGTGGDDQPQHFGDGTRLSIL.